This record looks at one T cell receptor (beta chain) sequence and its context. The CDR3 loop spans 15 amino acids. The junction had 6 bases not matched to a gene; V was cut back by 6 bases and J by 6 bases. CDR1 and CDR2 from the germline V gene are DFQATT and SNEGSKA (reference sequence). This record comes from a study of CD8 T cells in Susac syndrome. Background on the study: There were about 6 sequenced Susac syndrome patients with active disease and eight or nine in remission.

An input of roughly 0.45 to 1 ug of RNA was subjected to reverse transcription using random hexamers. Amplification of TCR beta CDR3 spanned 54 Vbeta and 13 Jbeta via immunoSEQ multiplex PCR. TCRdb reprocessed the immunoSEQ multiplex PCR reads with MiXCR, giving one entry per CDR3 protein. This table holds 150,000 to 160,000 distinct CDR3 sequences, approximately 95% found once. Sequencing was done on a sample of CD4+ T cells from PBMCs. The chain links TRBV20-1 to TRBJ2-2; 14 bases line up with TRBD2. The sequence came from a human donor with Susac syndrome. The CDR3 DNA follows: TGCAGTGCGACACCGGGACTAGCGGGGGCCGGGGAGCTGTTTTTT. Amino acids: CSATPGLAGAGELFF.